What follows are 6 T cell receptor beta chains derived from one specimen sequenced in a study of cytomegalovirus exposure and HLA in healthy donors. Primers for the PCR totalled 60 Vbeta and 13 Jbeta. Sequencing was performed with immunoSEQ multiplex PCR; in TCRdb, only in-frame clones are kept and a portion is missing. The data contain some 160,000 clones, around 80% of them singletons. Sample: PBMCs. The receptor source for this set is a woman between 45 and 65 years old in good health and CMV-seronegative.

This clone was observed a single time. CDR3 in DNA: TGTGCCAGTAAGAATTCGGGACTAGCGGGAGGGCCTTCCTACAATGAGCAGTTCTTC. Protein sequence: CASKNSGLAGGPSYNEQFF. V gene TRBV19 combines with J gene TRBJ2-1; 16 positions match TRBD2. The CDR3 runs 19 residues. The V gene's germline CDR1 is LNHDA and CDR2 SQIVND (reference sequence). V lost 7 bases, J lost 1 base, and 10 bases stayed unmatched.

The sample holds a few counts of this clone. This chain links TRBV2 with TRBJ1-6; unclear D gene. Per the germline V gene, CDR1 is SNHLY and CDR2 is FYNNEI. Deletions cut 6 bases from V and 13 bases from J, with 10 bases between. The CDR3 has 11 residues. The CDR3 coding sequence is TGTGCCAGCAGCGCGGATGAGCCCCTCCACTTT. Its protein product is CASSADEPLHF.

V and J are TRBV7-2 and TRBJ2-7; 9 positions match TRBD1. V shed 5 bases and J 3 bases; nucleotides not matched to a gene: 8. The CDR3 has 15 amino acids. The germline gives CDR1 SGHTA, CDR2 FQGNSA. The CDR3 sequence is CASSGSDRGDYEQYF. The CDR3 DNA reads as TGTGCCAGCAGCGGCTCCGACAGGGGGGACTACGAGCAGTACTTC.

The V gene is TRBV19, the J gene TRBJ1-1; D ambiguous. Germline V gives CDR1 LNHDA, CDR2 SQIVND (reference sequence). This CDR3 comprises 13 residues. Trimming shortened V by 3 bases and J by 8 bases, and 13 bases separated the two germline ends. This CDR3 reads CASSIISGFEAFF. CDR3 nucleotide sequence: TGTGCCAGTAGTATCATCTCAGGATTCGAAGCTTTCTTT.

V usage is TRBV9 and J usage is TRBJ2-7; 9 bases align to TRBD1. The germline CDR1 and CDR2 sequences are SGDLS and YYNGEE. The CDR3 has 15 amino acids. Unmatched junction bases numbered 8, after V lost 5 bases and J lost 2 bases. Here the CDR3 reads CASSPGQGITYEQYF. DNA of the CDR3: TGTGCCAGCAGTCCTGGACAGGGGATCACCTACGAGCAGTACTTC.

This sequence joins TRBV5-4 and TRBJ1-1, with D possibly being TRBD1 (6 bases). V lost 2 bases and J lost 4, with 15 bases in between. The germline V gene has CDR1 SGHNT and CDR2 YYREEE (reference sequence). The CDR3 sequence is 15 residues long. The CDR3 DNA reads TGTGCCAGCAGCTTCAACACAGGGCGAAGCACTGAAGCTTTCTTT. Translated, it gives CASSFNTGRSTEAFF. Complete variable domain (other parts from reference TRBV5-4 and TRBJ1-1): ETGVTQSPTHLIKTRGQQVTLRCSSQSGHNTVSWYQQALGQGPQFIFQYYREEENGRGNFPPRFSGLQFPNYSSELNVNALELDDSALYLCASSFNTGRSTEAFFGQGTRLTVV.